This T cell receptor beta chain is drawn from a study of blood T cell repertoires in COVID-19. Study details: Sites across the United States, Italy and Spain contributed samples from acute and convalescent COVID-19.

Authors' data handling: Reference gene primer amplification yielded estimated nucleated cell counts. Clones were sequenced by immunoSEQ multiplex PCR, and TCRdb holds only the in-frame ones, with some missing. The DNA was the basis for D and trimming; V, J and clone size are from that table. This sample yields about 130,000 clones, of which approximately 89% are seen a single time; 4.3% belongs to the top ten. With 3 bases clipped from V and 12 bases from J, the junction kept 8 bases outside the gene matches. CDR1 is LNHNV, CDR2 YYDKDF, per germline (reference sequence). The CDR3 extends over 12 amino acids.

The sample taken for sequencing was peripheral blood. The clonotype comes from a human donor in a cohort sampled during active COVID-19. This chain connects TRBV15 to TRBJ2-7, with TRBD1 matching over 7 bases. DNA of the CDR3: TGTGCCACCAGCAGCCTACCGGGACAGTTGTACGTC. It translates to CATSSLPGQLYV.